A single sample gave rise to the 18 T cell receptor beta chains below, sequenced in a study of CXCR3-negative and CXCR3-positive naive CD8 T cells. Study observations and caveats: Hydrophobicity was higher for TRB CDR3s found in CXCR3-positive naive cells than in CXCR3-negative naive cells.

Their specific antigens are unknown. UMI-labeled 5' RACE TRB cDNA libraries were prepared from the cells. TCRdb reprocessed the 5' RACE reads and keeps a single row for each CDR3 protein, giving no DNA. The sample has around 110,000 distinct CDR3 sequences, and its top ten clones hold more than 0.35%. The material sequenced was naive CXCR3+ CD8+ T cells from blood. The subset here: CD45RO-CCR7+CD27+CD95- naive CD8+ T cells expressing CXCR3 (TNR3+). All receptors derive from a human donor in good health. Some clones in this sample may be carry-over from other donors' samples.

This sequence joins TRBV6-6 and TRBJ2-3. The CDR3 sequence is 11 residues long. CDR1 is MNHNY, CDR2 SVGAGI, per germline (reference sequence). This CDR3 is CASSYLDTQYF.

The rearrangement uses TRBV29-1 and TRBJ1-4. CDR1 SQVTM and CDR2 ANQGSEA come from the germline V gene. The CDR3 contains 15 residues. The CDR3 loop reads CSVALEGGANEKLFF.

V gene TRBV29-1 combines with J gene TRBJ2-7. The CDR3 spans 14 residues. Germline lookup yields CDR1 SQVTM and CDR2 ANQGSEA. The CDR3 region is CSVEVGQSSLEQYF.

The CDR3 loop is CASSKILAGDTGELFF. V and J are TRBV7-6 and TRBJ2-2; TCRdb's D gene call, TRBD2, goes unchecked for lack of DNA. Germline CDR1 reads SGHVS; CDR2 reads FNYEAQ. The length of the CDR3 is 16 residues.

The chain employs TRBV20-1 and TRBJ2-2. The CDR3 sequence is 12 residues long. The germline gives CDR1 DFQATT, CDR2 SNEGSKA (reference sequence). The CDR3 loop reads CSARAYSGELFF.

This sequence joins TRBV29-1 and TRBJ2-1; TCRdb gives TRBD1 as the D gene, but with no DNA this cannot be confirmed. CDR1 is SQVTM and CDR2 is ANQGSEA in the germline V gene. CDR3 length: 16 amino acids. The CDR3 here is CSVVLETGTFYNEQFF.

This chain connects TRBV20-1 to TRBJ1-1. The CDR3 runs to 15 residues. Germline assignment: CDR1 DFQATT and CDR2 SNEGSKA (reference sequence). This CDR3 is CSARDPGRGDTEAFF.

The V call is TRBV15, the J call TRBJ2-1; TCRdb gives TRBD2 as the D gene, but with no DNA this cannot be confirmed. Germline V lookup: CDR1 LNHNV, CDR2 YYDKDF (reference sequence). The CDR3 covers 14 residues. The chain's CDR3 is CATSRERENNEQFF.

This chain connects TRBV2 to TRBJ2-5; TCRdb designates TRBD2, a call that cannot be tested without DNA. The CDR3 is 14 amino acids. Germline-derived CDR1 and CDR2 are SNHLY and FYNNEI. CDR3 protein: CASWRGRLQETQYF.

This chain connects TRBV4-3 to TRBJ2-7; the D gene TCRdb calls, TRBD1, cannot be checked with no DNA. Germline V gives CDR1 LGHNA, CDR2 YSLEER. The CDR3 runs 13 residues. The chain's CDR3 is CASSQVPTQKQYF.

This CDR3 is CASSLETVDGNTIYF. The rearrangement uses TRBV7-9 and TRBJ1-3; TCRdb reports TRBD1, a call that lacks DNA to check it against. The CDR3 contains 15 residues. The germline gives CDR1 SEHNR, CDR2 FQNEAQ (reference sequence).

This CDR3 reads CASGQINEQFF. J is TRBJ2-1 and V is TRBV7-3. CDR3 length: 11 amino acids. Germline V gene sequence: CDR1 SGHTA, CDR2 FQGTGA.

This chain joins TRBV29-1 and TRBJ2-2. The CDR3 runs 13 residues. In germline, CDR1 is SQVTM, CDR2 ANQGSEA. CDR3 in amino acids: CSVLWGNTGELFF.

The chain has TRBV20-1 and TRBJ1-2. The CDR3 has 15 residues. Germline assignment: CDR1 DFQATT and CDR2 SNEGSKA (reference sequence). This CDR3 reads CSARVDGAQIYGYTF.

The J gene is TRBJ2-7, the V gene TRBV6-5; TCRdb returns TRBD1, unconfirmable since there is no DNA. Per the germline V gene, CDR1 is MNHEY and CDR2 is SVGAGI. The CDR3 is made up of 16 amino acids. The CDR3 protein is CASSYLKNRGPYEQYF.

This chain links TRBV5-4 with TRBJ2-5; without DNA, the TCRdb call of TRBD1 cannot be checked. There are 15 residues in the CDR3. The germline CDR1 and CDR2 sequences are SGHNT and YYREEE (reference sequence). This CDR3 is CASSLGPTGGETQYF.

The genes are TRBV14 and TRBJ2-5; the TCRdb call, TRBD2, lacks DNA for checking. The CDR3 has 16 amino acids. The V gene's germline CDR1 is SGHDN and CDR2 FVKESK. The CDR3 region is CASSQVRLAERETQYF.

The rearrangement uses TRBV12-3 or TRBV12-4 and TRBJ2-1; TCRdb designates TRBD2, a call that cannot be tested without DNA. The CDR3 sequence is 15 residues long. CDR3 amino acids: CASSPGLAENNEQFF.